The 9 T cell receptor beta chains presented below share a single source sample, sequenced in a study of T cell changes during pregnancy in multiple sclerosis. Libraries were prepared by immunoSEQ multiplex PCR; TCRdb keeps only in-frame clonotypes and omits some of them. The sample holds tens of thousands of clones, about 90% seen once. The source was CD4+ T cells from peripheral blood mononuclear cells, collected in the third trimester of pregnancy. The receptor source for this set is a female donor in good health, enrolled as a control in a pregnancy study.

The J gene is TRBJ2-1, the V gene TRBV7-3; 10 bases line up with TRBD1. Germline V gives CDR1 SGHTA, CDR2 FQGTGA. The V segment lost 5 bases and the J segment 4 bases; nucleotides outside the gene matches: 11. This CDR3 is built from 17 residues. CDR3: CASSLSDRGIEYNEQFF. As DNA, the CDR3 is TGTGCCAGCAGCCTTTCGGACAGGGGGATTGAGTACAATGAGCAGTTCTTC.

This chain links TRBV11-2 with TRBJ2-1; 12 positions match TRBD2. Trimming removed 5 bases from V and 7 bases from J; junction bases left unmatched: 9. The germline V gene has CDR1 SGHAT and CDR2 FQNNGV. The CDR3 extends over 16 amino acids. The CDR3 sequence is CASSAFTSGRRNEQFF. CDR3 bases: TGTGCCAGCAGCGCCTTTACTAGCGGGAGGCGGAATGAGCAGTTCTTC.

This chain connects TRBV19 to TRBJ1-6; TRBD1 matches 11 bases. This CDR3 comprises 14 residues. The V and J ends lost 9 bases and 10 bases, in that order; junction bases with no gene match: 8. Germline-derived CDR1 and CDR2 are LNHDA and SQIVND (reference sequence). CDR3 protein: CASGLRDRGSPLHF. In nucleotides, the CDR3 is TGTGCCAGCGGTCTCCGGGACAGGGGGTCACCCCTCCACTTT. The whole variable domain, filled in from reference TRBV19 and TRBJ1-6, reads DGGITQSPKYLFRKEGQNVTLSCEQNLNHDAMYWYRQDPGQGLRLIYYSQIVNDFQKGDIAEGYSVSREKKESFPLTVTSAQKNPTAFYLCASGLRDRGSPLHFGNGTRLTVT.

A single count supports this clone. This chain uses TRBV25-1 with TRBJ1-1; D perhaps matches TRBD1 (5 bases). Germline V gene sequence: CDR1 MGHDK, CDR2 SYGVNS. This CDR3 spans 15 amino acids. V gave up 5 bases and J gave up 6 bases, with 19 bases separating them. The CDR3 DNA follows: TGTGCCAGCAGTCCCATTGGCAGGGATCTCCCTGAAGCTTTCTTT. Its translation: CASSPIGRDLPEAFF.

This chain links TRBV4-1 with TRBJ2-4, with 10 bases that match TRBD2. With V trimmed by 0 bases and J by 0 bases, 8 bases remained unmatched. This CDR3 comprises 19 residues. Germline V gives CDR1 MGHRA, CDR2 YSYEKL. CDR3 DNA: TGCGCCAGCAGCCAAGATATACTAGCGGGACGATTAGCCAAAAACATTCAGTACTTC. Its protein is CASSQDILAGRLAKNIQYF.

The rearrangement joins TRBV2 to TRBJ1-6; D is undetermined. Germline lookup yields CDR1 SNHLY and CDR2 FYNNEI. V lost 11 bases and J 0 bases, leaving 11 bases between the germline ends. The CDR3 spans 14 residues. CDR3 bases: TGTGCCGGGCCCTTTCTCTCCTATAATTCACCCCTCCACTTT. It codes for CAGPFLSYNSPLHF.

The chain employs TRBV7-8 and TRBJ2-7; D is unresolved. Germline CDR1 and CDR2: SGHVS and FQNEAQ. CDR3 length: 14 amino acids. Trimming took off 5 bases at V and 7 bases at J, with 18 bases between the two ends. CDR3 loop: CASSADLLALEQYF. CDR3 sequence (DNA): TGTGCCAGCAGCGCCGACTTGTTGGCTCTGGAGCAGTACTTC.

This sequence joins TRBV10-3 and TRBJ2-3; 9 bases are shared with TRBD2. The CDR3 has 17 residues. Losses at the gene ends were 4 bases for V and 3 bases for J; bases not matched to a gene: 11. In germline, CDR1 is ENHRY, CDR2 SYGVKD. The CDR3 DNA reads as TGTGCCATCAGTGGGGGATCTCGCGGGAGGGTGACAGATACGCAGTATTTT. Translating gives CAISGGSRGRVTDTQYF.

This sequence joins TRBV6-1 and TRBJ2-5, with 7 bases fitting TRBD2. The length of the CDR3 is 13 residues. The V and J ends lost 7 bases and 8 bases, in that order; junction bases with no gene match: 10. Germline loops: CDR1 MNHNS, CDR2 SASEGT. In nucleotides, the CDR3 is TGTGCCAGCACTCCGGCGGGAGATCTAACCCAGTACTTC. As protein: CASTPAGDLTQYF.